The sequence of this T cell receptor (beta chain) was determined in a study of cytomegalovirus exposure and HLA in healthy donors. It was with 60 Vbeta and 13 Jbeta primers that the PCR ran. Per the original methods: In a later analysis, some 80 million unique TCR beta chains included roughly 11 million shared by two or more donors. Only in-frame clones appear in the TCRdb table, and some are missing; sequencing was by immunoSEQ multiplex PCR. For V, J and clone size, that table is used; D and trimming come from the DNA. The sample holds about 230,000 clones, roughly 89% seen once. CDR1 and CDR2 from the germline V gene are LGHNA and YSLEER. The CDR3 spans 16 residues. Germline trimming cut 4 bases from V and 2 bases from J; bases unmatched to any gene: 6. As to this clone: Its antigen is undetermined.

Findings and caveats of the study: Among the sequence variants, a highly shared cluster was likely an artifact of sequencing. Later analysis indicated greater clonal expansion among HLA-associated TCR beta chains than among equally common other chains. DRB1 showed the most TCR associations and HLA-C the fewest in a later analysis, as rates varied by HLA locus.

The genes are TRBV4-3 and TRBJ2-2, with 8 bases lining up with TRBD2. The source of this sequence is a woman aged 18-29 years in good health and CMV-seronegative. Input material: PBMCs. The CDR3: CASSPAAGVNTGELFF. The CDR3 DNA sequence: TGCGCCAGCAGCCCCGCAGCGGGGGTTAACACCGGGGAGCTGTTTTTT.